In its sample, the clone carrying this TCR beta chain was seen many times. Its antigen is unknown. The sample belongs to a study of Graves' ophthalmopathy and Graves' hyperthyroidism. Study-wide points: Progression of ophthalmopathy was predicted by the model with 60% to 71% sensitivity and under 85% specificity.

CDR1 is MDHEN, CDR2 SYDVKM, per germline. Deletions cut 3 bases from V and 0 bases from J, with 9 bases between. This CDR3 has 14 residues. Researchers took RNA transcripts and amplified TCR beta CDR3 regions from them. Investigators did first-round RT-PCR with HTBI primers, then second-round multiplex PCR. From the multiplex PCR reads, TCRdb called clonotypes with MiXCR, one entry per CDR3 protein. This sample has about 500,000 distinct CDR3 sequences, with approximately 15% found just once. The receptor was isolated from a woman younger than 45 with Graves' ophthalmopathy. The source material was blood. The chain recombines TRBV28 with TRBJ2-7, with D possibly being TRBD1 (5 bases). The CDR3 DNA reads TGTGCCAGCAGTTTGCACAGGAACTCCTACGAGCAGTACTTC. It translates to CASSLHRNSYEQYF.